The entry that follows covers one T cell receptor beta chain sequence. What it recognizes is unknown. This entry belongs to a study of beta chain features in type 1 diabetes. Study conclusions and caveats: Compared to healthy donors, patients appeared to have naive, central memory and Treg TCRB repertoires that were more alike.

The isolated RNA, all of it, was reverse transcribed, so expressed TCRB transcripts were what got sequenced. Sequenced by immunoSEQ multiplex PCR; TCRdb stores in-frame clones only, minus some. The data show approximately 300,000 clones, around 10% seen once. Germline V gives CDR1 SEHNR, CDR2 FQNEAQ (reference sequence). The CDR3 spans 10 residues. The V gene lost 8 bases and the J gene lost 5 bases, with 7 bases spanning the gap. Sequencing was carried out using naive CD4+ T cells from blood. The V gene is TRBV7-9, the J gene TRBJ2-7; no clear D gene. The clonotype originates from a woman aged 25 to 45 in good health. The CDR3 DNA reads TGTGCCAGCGAAGGAGACGAGCAGTACTTC. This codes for CASEGDEQYF.